The 11 T cell receptor beta chains below all came from one sample that was sequenced in a study of blood T cell repertoires in COVID-19 (dated by TCRdb to 2018 to 2020). Library preparation used the immunoSEQ multiplex PCR assay. The table was pulled from immuneACCESS by TCRdb, which kept in-frame rearrangements only. Such tables lose some clones; where checked, under half of the loss comes from unresolved V genes, and the rest has no known cause. The sample table holds 140,000 to 150,000 clones, of which roughly 87% were seen once. The ten top clones hold 1.5% to 2% of the sample. The sample comprised peripheral blood. The receptors here all came from a man between 65 and 79 years old with acute or convalescent COVID-19.

This clone was recorded only once. One end of the junction does not line up with germline, which may come from a read error. The chain has TRBV29-1 and TRBJ2-1, with TRBD2 identical over 10 bases. This CDR3 has 20 residues. Germline loops: CDR1 SQVTM, CDR2 ANQGSEA. The CDR3 reads CSVEGLAVSPVGSSYNEQFF. The DNA of the CDR3 is TGCAGCGTAGAAGGACTAGCGGTTTCTCCAGTGGGCAGCTCCTACAATGAGCAGTTCTTC.

In this sample, this clone turned up a few times. The rearrangement links TRBV20-1 to TRBJ2-1; D is possibly TRBD2 (6 bases). V was cut by 3 bases and J by 9 bases, with 21 bases left in between. This CDR3 is 15 amino acids long. The germline CDR1 and CDR2 sequences are DFQATT and SNEGSKA (reference sequence). The DNA for the CDR3 is TGCAGTGCTAGTGACGGGGACTCAGCAGGACGTGAGCAGTTCTTC. This codes for CSASDGDSAGREQFF.

The chain couples TRBV12-3 or TRBV12-4 to TRBJ1-2; no clear D gene. The V end lost 2 bases, the J end lost 4 bases, and 8 bases lay between the germline ends. CDR3 size: 13 residues. CDR3 sequence reads: CASSLLTTYGYTF. The CDR3, as DNA: TGTGCCAGCAGTTTACTAACCACCTATGGCTACACCTTC.

J is TRBJ2-7 and V is TRBV12-3 or TRBV12-4, with D tentatively TRBD1 (5 bases). The CDR3 totals 13 residues. The V and J ends lost 6 bases and 1 base respectively, with 10 bases between them. The DNA for the CDR3 is TGTGCCAGCAGGCGACAGAGATCCTACGAGCAGTACTTC. Translation gives CASRRQRSYEQYF.

The chain uses TRBV15 and TRBJ2-1; 12 nucleotides align to TRBD2. Germline V lookup: CDR1 LNHNV, CDR2 YYDKDF (reference sequence). V was clipped by 2 bases and J by 2 bases; unmatched bases: 1. CDR3 length equals 16 residues. The CDR3 region is CATSRRTSGTYNEQFF. For the CDR3, the DNA is TGTGCCACCAGCAGACGGACTAGCGGGACCTACAATGAGCAGTTCTTC. Full variable domain (remainder filled in from reference TRBV15 and TRBJ2-1): DAMVIQNPRYQVTQFGKPVTLSCSQTLNHNVMYWYQQKSSQAPKLLFHYYDKDFNNEADTPDNFQSRRPNTSFCFLDIRSPGLGDTAMYLCATSRRTSGTYNEQFFGPGTRLTVL.

This chain connects TRBV9 to TRBJ2-5, with D perhaps TRBD2 (5 bases). The CDR3 has 15 amino acids. CDR1 is SGDLS and CDR2 is YYNGEE in the germline V gene. V dropped 0 bases and J dropped 5 bases, with 14 bases sitting between them. The CDR3 protein is CASSVGTGLRETQYF. In DNA, the CDR3 is TGTGCCAGCAGCGTAGGGACGGGGTTGCGGGAGACCCAGTACTTC.

This sequence joins TRBV7-3 and TRBJ1-6; tentatively, D is TRBD1 (6 bases). Trimming cost V 0 bases and J 10 bases, with 10 bases left between them. The germline gives CDR1 SGHTA, CDR2 FQGTGA. The CDR3 consists of 14 residues. CDR3 amino acids: CASSLTVRGSPLHF. As DNA, the CDR3 is TGTGCCAGCAGCTTAACCGTCAGGGGCTCACCCCTCCACTTT.

DNA for the CDR3: TGTGCCAGCAGCCAAGGGGCTAGCGGGCTGAATGAGCAGTTCTTC. It specifies CASSQGASGLNEQFF. The chain combines TRBV3-1 (or the pseudogene TRBV3-2) with TRBJ2-1, with 8 bases that match TRBD2. J lost 7 bases, V lost 1 base, and 6 bases had no gene match. The CDR3 consists of 15 residues. CDR1 is LGHDT and CDR2 is YNNKEL in the germline V gene (reference sequence).

This chain uses TRBV28 with TRBJ1-5; TRBD1 matches at 12 bases. The V gene's germline CDR1 is MDHEN and CDR2 SYDVKM. Germline trimming cut 7 bases from V and 6 bases from J; bases unmatched to any gene: 10. The CDR3 is 16 amino acids. For the CDR3, the DNA is TGTGCCAGCAAAACCTCGGGACAGGGGGCTGGTCAGCCCCAGCATTTT. It translates to CASKTSGQGAGQPQHF.

This clone showed up just a few times. This chain connects TRBV10-1 to TRBJ2-7, with 11 bases that match TRBD2. Germline assignment: CDR1 WNHNN and CDR2 SYGVQD (reference sequence). There are 14 residues in the CDR3. V shed 6 bases, J shed 2 bases, and the junction held 3 bases outside the gene matches. CDR3 amino acids: CASSRLAGTYEQYF. The DNA of the CDR3 is TGCGCCAGCAGCAGACTAGCGGGGACCTACGAGCAGTACTTC.

The rearrangement joins TRBV5-1 to TRBJ1-2; TRBD1 agrees at 7 bases. CDR1 SGHRS and CDR2 YFSETQ come from the germline V gene. Trimming at V came to 4 bases and at J to 6 bases, leaving 3 bases not matched to a gene. The CDR3 loop spans 12 amino acids. CDR3 in amino acids: CASSPQGDGYTF. CDR3 sequence (DNA): TGCGCCAGCAGCCCTCAGGGGGATGGCTACACCTTC.